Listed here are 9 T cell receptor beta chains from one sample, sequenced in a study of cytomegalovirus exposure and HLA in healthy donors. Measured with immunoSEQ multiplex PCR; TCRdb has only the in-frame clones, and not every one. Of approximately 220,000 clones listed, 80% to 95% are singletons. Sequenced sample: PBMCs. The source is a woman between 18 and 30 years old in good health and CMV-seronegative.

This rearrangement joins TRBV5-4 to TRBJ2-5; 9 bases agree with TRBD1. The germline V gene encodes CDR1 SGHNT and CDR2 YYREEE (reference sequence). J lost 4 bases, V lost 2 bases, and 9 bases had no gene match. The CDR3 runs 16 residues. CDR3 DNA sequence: TGTGCCAGCAGCTTCGGTCCGGGACAGGGAAGAGAGACCCAGTACTTC. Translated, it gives CASSFGPGQGRETQYF. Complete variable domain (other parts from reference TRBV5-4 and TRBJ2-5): ETGVTQSPTHLIKTRGQQVTLRCSSQSGHNTVSWYQQALGQGPQFIFQYYREEENGRGNFPPRFSGLQFPNYSSELNVNALELDDSALYLCASSFGPGQGRETQYFGPGTRLLVL.

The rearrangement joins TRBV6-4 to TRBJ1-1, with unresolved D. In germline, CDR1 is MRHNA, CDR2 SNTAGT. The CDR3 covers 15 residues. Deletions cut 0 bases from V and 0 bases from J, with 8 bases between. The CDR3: CASSDSAELNTEAFF. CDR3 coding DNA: TGTGCCAGCAGTGACTCGGCGGAACTGAACACTGAAGCTTTCTTT.

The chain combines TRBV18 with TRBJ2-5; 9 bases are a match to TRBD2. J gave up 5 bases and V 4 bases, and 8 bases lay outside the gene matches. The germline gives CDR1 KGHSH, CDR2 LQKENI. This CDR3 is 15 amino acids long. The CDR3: CASSRPLAGRETQYF. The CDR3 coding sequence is TGTGCCAGCTCACGGCCTCTAGCGGGACGGGAGACCCAGTACTTC.

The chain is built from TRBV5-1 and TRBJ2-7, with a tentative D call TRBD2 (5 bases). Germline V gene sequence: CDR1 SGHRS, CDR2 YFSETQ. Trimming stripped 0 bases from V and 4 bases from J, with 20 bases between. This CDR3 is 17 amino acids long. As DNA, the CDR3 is TGCGCCAGCAGCTTGGGTGCTTTGACTTTGAGGAGGTACGAGCAGTACTTC. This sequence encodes CASSLGALTLRRYEQYF.

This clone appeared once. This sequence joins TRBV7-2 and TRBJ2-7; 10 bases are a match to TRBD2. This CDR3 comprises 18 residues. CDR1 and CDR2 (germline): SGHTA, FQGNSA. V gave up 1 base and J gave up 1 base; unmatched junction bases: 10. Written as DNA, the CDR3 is TGTGCCAGCAGCTTAGTTTGTACTAGCGGGGTGGCTTCCTACGAGCAGTACTTC. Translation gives CASSLVCTSGVASYEQYF.

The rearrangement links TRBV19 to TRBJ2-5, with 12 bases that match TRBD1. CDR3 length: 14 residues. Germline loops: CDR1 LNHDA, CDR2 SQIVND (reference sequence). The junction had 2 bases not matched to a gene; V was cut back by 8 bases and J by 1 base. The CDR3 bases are TGTGCCAGTGGGACAGGGGGCGGCCAAGAGACCCAGTACTTC. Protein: CASGTGGGQETQYF.

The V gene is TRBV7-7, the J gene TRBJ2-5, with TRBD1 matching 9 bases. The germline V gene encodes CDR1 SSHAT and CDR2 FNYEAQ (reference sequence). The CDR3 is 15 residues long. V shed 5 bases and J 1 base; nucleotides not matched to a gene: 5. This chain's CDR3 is CASSPGTGLQETQYF. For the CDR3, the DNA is TGTGCCAGCAGCCCGGGGACAGGGCTCCAAGAGACCCAGTACTTC.

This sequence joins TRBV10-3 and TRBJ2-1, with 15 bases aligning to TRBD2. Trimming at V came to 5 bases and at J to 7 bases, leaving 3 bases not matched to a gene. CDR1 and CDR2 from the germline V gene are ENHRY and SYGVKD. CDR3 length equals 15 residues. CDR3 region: CAISLGLAGGNEQFF. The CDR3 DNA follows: TGTGCCATCAGTCTTGGACTAGCGGGAGGGAATGAGCAGTTCTTC.

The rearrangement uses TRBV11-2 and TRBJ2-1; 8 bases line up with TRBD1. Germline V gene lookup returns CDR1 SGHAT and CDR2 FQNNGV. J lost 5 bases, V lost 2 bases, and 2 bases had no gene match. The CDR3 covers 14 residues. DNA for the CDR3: TGTGCCAGCAGCTTACAGGGGGCCGACAATGAGCAGTTCTTC. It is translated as CASSLQGADNEQFF.